The rows below give T cell receptor beta chains drawn from one sample of a study of radiotherapy plus CTLA-4 blockade in lung cancer. Sequencing used immunoSEQ multiplex PCR; TCRdb keeps in-frame clones, though not all of them. Of around 99,000 clones listed, around 88% are singletons. The sequences come from peripheral blood, collected from a patient treated with radiotherapy plus ipilimumab. These receptors were taken from a human donor with non-small cell lung cancer that progressed on radiotherapy plus ipilimumab. The CDR3 runs from the conserved cysteine through the conserved F or W. Each record gives: V gene, clone size, D gene, J gene, CDR3 protein, CDR3 DNA. The D gene is left open where the match is weak. Only some rows state a clone size, as once, few, many or a class for expanded clones.

v_call: TRBV9; clone_size: NA; d_call: NA; j_call: TRBJ2-2; cdr3_aa: CASSLTGELFF; cdr3_nt: TGTGCCAGCAGCCTCACCGGGGAGCTGTTTTTT
v_call: TRBV9; clone_size: NA; d_call: TRBD2; j_call: TRBJ2-1; cdr3_aa: CASSVGGTSGNEQFF; cdr3_nt: TGTGCCAGCAGCGTAGGCGGGACTAGCGGCAATGAGCAGTTCTTC
v_call: TRBV6-5; clone_size: once; d_call: TRBD2; j_call: TRBJ2-5; cdr3_aa: CTSSAIAGGPETQYF; cdr3_nt: TGTACCAGCAGTGCAATAGCGGGAGGGCCAGAGACCCAGTACTTC
v_call: TRBV7-2; clone_size: NA; d_call: TRBD1; j_call: TRBJ2-7; cdr3_aa: CASSLAGTAGEQYF; cdr3_nt: TGTGCCAGCAGCTTAGCGGGGACAGCTGGGGAGCAGTACTTC
v_call: TRBV19; clone_size: NA; d_call: NA; j_call: TRBJ2-2; cdr3_aa: CASRQEGGTGELFF; cdr3_nt: TGTGCCAGTAGGCAAGAGGGGGGCACCGGGGAGCTGTTTTTT
v_call: TRBV2; clone_size: NA; d_call: TRBD1; j_call: TRBJ2-5; cdr3_aa: CASRGTGGWETQYF; cdr3_nt: TGTGCCAGCAGGGGGACAGGGGGATGGGAGACCCAGTACTTC
v_call: TRBV19; clone_size: NA; d_call: NA; j_call: TRBJ1-2; cdr3_aa: CASSKTVTYGYTF; cdr3_nt: TGTGCCAGTAGTAAGACAGTTACCTATGGCTACACCTTC
v_call: TRBV18; clone_size: NA; d_call: TRBD1; j_call: TRBJ2-1; cdr3_aa: CASSPPRQGTNEQFF; cdr3_nt: TGTGCCAGCTCACCACCCAGACAGGGGACGAATGAGCAGTTCTTC
v_call: TRBV18; clone_size: NA; d_call: NA; j_call: TRBJ2-3; cdr3_aa: CASSPRPDTQYF; cdr3_nt: TGTGCCAGCTCACCCCGGCCAGATACGCAGTATTTT
v_call: TRBV6-1; clone_size: NA; d_call: TRBD2; j_call: TRBJ2-1; cdr3_aa: CASKITAYGGNEQFF; cdr3_nt: TGTGCCAGCAAAATTACGGCCTACGGGGGGAATGAGCAGTTCTTC
v_call: TRBV10-1; clone_size: NA; d_call: NA; j_call: TRBJ1-1; cdr3_aa: CASSASVNTEAFF; cdr3_nt: TGCGCCAGCAGTGCCTCAGTGAACACTGAAGCTTTCTTT
v_call: TRBV5-1; clone_size: few; d_call: NA; j_call: TRBJ2-7; cdr3_aa: CASSLAGLYEQYF; cdr3_nt: TGCGCCAGCAGCTTGGCAGGCCTATACGAGCAGTACTTC
v_call: TRBV6-6; clone_size: NA; d_call: NA; j_call: TRBJ1-1; cdr3_aa: CASSYRTVNTEAFF; cdr3_nt: TGTGCCAGCAGTTACCGGACGGTGAACACTGAAGCTTTCTTT
v_call: TRBV18; clone_size: NA; d_call: NA; j_call: TRBJ1-2; cdr3_aa: CASSRTGWDYGYTF; cdr3_nt: TGTGCCAGCTCACGCACAGGGTGGGACTATGGCTACACCTTC
v_call: TRBV29-1; clone_size: NA; d_call: NA; j_call: TRBJ2-1; cdr3_aa: CSVVGGKSSYNEQFF; cdr3_nt: TGCAGCGTTGTAGGCGGGAAGAGCTCCTACAATGAGCAGTTCTTC
v_call: TRBV4-1; clone_size: NA; d_call: TRBD2; j_call: TRBJ2-7; cdr3_aa: CASSQGLGSYEQYF; cdr3_nt: TGCGCCAGCAGCCAGGGACTAGGTTCCTACGAGCAGTACTTC